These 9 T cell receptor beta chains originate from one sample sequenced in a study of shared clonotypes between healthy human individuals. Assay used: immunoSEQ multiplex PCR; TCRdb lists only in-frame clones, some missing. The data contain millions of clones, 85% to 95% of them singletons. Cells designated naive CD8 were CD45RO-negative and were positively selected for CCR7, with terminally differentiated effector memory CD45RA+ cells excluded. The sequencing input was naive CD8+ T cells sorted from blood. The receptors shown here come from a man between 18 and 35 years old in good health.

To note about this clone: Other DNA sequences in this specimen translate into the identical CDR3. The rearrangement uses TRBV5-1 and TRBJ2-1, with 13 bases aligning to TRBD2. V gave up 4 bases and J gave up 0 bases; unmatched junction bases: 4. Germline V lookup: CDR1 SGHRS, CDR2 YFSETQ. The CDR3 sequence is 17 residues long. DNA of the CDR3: TGCGCCAGCAGCCCTGGACTAGCGGGGGACTCCTACAATGAGCAGTTCTTC. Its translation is CASSPGLAGDSYNEQFF.

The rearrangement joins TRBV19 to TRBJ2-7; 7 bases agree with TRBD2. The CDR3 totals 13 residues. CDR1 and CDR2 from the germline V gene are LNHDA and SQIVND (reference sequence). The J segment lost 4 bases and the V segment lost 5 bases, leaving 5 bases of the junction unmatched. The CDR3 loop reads CASSSAAGYEQYF. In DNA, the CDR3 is TGTGCCAGTAGTTCGGCAGCGGGATACGAGCAGTACTTC.

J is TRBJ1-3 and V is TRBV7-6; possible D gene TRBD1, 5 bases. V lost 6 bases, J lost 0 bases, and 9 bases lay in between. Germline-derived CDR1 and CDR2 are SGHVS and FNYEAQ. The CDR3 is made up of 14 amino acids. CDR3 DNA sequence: TGTGCCAGCAGACAGGCGATCTCTGGAAACACCATATATTTT. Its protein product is CASRQAISGNTIYF.

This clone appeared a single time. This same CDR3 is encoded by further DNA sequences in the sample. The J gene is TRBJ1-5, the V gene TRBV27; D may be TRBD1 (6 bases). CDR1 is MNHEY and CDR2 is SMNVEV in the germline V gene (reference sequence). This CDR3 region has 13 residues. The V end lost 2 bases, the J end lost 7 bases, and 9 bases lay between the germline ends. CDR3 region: CASSLRGGQPQHF. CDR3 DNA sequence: TGTGCCAGCAGTTTAAGGGGGGGCCAGCCCCAGCATTTT.

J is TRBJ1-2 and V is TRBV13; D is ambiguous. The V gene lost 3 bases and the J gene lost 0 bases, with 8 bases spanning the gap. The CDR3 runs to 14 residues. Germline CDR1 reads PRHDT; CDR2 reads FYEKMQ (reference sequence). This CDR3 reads CASSFQASNYGYTF. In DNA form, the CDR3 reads TGTGCCAGCAGCTTCCAGGCATCTAACTATGGCTACACCTTC.

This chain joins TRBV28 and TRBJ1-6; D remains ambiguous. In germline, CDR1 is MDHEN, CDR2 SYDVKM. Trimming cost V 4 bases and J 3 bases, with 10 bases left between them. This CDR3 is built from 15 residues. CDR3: CASSSRLNYNSPLHF. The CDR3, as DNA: TGTGCCAGCAGTTCCCGCCTGAACTATAATTCACCCCTCCACTTT.

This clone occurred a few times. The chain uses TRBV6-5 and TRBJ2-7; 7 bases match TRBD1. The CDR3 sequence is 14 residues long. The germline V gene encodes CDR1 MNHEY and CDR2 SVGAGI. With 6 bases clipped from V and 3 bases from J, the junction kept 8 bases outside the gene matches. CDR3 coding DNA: TGTGCCAGCAGGGGCACAGGGGTTAACTACGAGCAGTACTTC. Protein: CASRGTGVNYEQYF.

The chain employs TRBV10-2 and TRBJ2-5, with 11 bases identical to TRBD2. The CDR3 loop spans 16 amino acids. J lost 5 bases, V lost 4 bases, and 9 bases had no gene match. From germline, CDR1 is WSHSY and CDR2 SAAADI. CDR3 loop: CASSGDSGRALETQYF. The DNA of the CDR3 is TGCGCCAGCAGTGGAGATAGCGGGAGGGCCTTGGAGACCCAGTACTTC.

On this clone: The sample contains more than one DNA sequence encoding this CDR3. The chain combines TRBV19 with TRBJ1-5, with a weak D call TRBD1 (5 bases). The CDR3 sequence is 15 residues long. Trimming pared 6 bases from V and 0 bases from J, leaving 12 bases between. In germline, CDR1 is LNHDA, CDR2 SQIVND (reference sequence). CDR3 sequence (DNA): TGTGCCAGTAGCCTGACAGAATATAGCAATCAGCCCCAGCATTTT. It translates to CASSLTEYSNQPQHF.